The rows below give T cell receptor beta chains drawn from one sample of a study of ipilimumab plus nivolumab after autologous stem cell transplantation. Some clones are missing from TCRdb's copy, which holds only in-frame ones; the method was immunoSEQ multiplex PCR. Of about 5,900 clones in the sample, around 91% were seen once. Sequencing was performed on PBMCs, taken in a trial of ipilimumab plus nivolumab as post-transplant consolidation. Every receptor here comes from a female donor with multiple myeloma. Each CDR3 is given with its conserved first and last residue. The D gene is left open where the match is weak. The size entry is marked missing in some rows and otherwise reads once, few, many or a size class.

D,size,V,J,DNA,CDR3
TRBD2,NA,TRBV9,TRBJ2-7,TGTGCCAGCAGCGTAAGGCTAGCGGGCGAGCAGTACTTC,CASSVRLAGEQYF
NA,few,TRBV7-2,TRBJ1-2,TGTGCCAGCAGCTTAGCGCCGGACGCCGCCTACTATGGCTACACCTTC,CASSLAPDAAYYGYTF
TRBD1,NA,TRBV5-1,TRBJ1-1,TGCGCCAGCAGCAAAGGGACAGGGGGAACTGAAGCTTTCTTT,CASSKGTGGTEAFF
NA,NA,TRBV10-3,TRBJ2-1,TGTGCCATCAGGGAAGCGGCCTTACAAGATGAGCAGTTCTTC,CAIREAALQDEQFF
TRBD2,NA,TRBV4-1,TRBJ2-7,TGCGCCAGCAGCCAGGGGACTAGCGGGGTCCCCTCCTACGAGCAGTACTTC,CASSQGTSGVPSYEQYF
NA,NA,TRBV28,TRBJ1-3,TGTGCCAGCAGTCCCCAATATACCCGGGACCGGAGCTCTGGAAACACCATATATTTT,CASSPQYTRDRSSGNTIYF
NA,once,TRBV7-8,TRBJ2-2,TGTGCCAGCAGCTTAGAGCAGGGTTGGACCGGGGAGCTGTTTTTT,CASSLEQGWTGELFF
TRBD1,NA,TRBV29-1,TRBJ1-2,TGCAGCGTTGAGACAGGGGGGGATGGCTACACCTTC,CSVETGGDGYTF
TRBD2,NA,TRBV2,TRBJ2-5,TGTGCCGTCTCCGGAGCGGGGGCCACCGGGGGAGAGACCCAGTACTTC,CAVSGAGATGGETQYF
NA,NA,TRBV4-1,TRBJ1-2,TGCGCCAGCAGCCAAGAAGGACAGCTTTATGGCTACACCTTC,CASSQEGQLYGYTF
NA,NA,TRBV7-2,TRBJ2-6,TGTGCCAGCAGCTTAGTGGGCTCTGGGGCCAACGTCCTGACTTTC,CASSLVGSGANVLTF
TRBD2,NA,TRBV5-4,TRBJ2-5,TGTGCCAGCAGCTTGCTTTCGGGGGGAGAGACCCAGTACTTC,CASSLLSGGETQYF
NA,NA,TRBV15,TRBJ2-1,TGTGCCACCAGCAGACTTGGCTCTCTTAGCTCCTACAATGAGCAGTTCTTC,CATSRLGSLSSYNEQFF
NA,NA,TRBV6-5,TRBJ1-1,TGTGCCAGCAGAAGGCTGGGGGGGCGAACTGAAGCTTTCTTT,CASRRLGGRTEAFF
TRBD1,NA,TRBV30,TRBJ1-2,TGTGCCTGGACGCCGGGGACAGCTCCCCCCTATGAATCGGGCTACACCTTC,CAWTPGTAPPYESGYTF
NA,NA,TRBV9,TRBJ2-2,TGTGCCAGCAGCGTAGATAGGGTTACGCCCGGGGAGCTGTTTTTT,CASSVDRVTPGELFF
NA,NA,TRBV4-1,TRBJ2-7,TGCGCCAGCAGCCAAGTGCCCCAAACGGGGACCGAGCAGTACTTC,CASSQVPQTGTEQYF
NA,NA,TRBV5-1,TRBJ1-5,TGCGCCAGCAGCTTGGATGTCGGGGGCAATCAGCCCCAGCATTTT,CASSLDVGGNQPQHF
NA,NA,TRBV5-4,TRBJ2-2,TGTGCCAGCAACTTGGGCGGGGTGAACACCGGGGAGCTGTTTTTT,CASNLGGVNTGELFF
NA,NA,TRBV14,TRBJ2-7,TGTGCCAGCAGCCAGGTCCACGAGCAGTACTTC,CASSQVHEQYF
TRBD2,NA,TRBV2,TRBJ2-1,TGTGCCAGCAGTGCAGCTAGCGGGAGACACTCGGAGCAGTTCTTC,CASSAASGRHSEQFF
TRBD1,few,TRBV19,TRBJ1-2,TGTGCCAGTAGTAAAGGCCGGGACAGGGTTCGCTATGGCTACACCTTC,CASSKGRDRVRYGYTF
NA,NA,TRBV4-1,TRBJ1-3,TGCGCCAGCAGCCAACCTCTTTCGGACAGTCCCCCGCGGAACACCATATATTTT,CASSQPLSDSPPRNTIYF
TRBD1,NA,TRBV27,TRBJ2-5,TGTGCCAGCAGTTTTGGGACAGGGGGCTTAGGGGAGACCCAGTACTTC,CASSFGTGGLGETQYF
TRBD2,NA,TRBV19,TRBJ2-1,TGTGCCAGTAGTCCCGGGGGGAGCCACAATGAGCAGTTCTTC,CASSPGGSHNEQFF
TRBD1,NA,TRBV7-2,TRBJ2-1,TGTGCCAGCAGCCGCTCCACCGGGACAGGGGGGATAAATGAGCAGTTCTTC,CASSRSTGTGGINEQFF
NA,NA,TRBV18,TRBJ2-1,TGTGCCAGCTCACCCGGCCCCGGGGGCTTCCGGTCGGATGAGCAGTTCTTC,CASSPGPGGFRSDEQFF
TRBD2,NA,TRBV18,TRBJ2-2,TGTGCCAGCTCACCGACTAGCGGGGGAAACACCGGGGAGCTGTTTTTT,CASSPTSGGNTGELFF
TRBD1,NA,TRBV7-3,TRBJ1-1,TGTGCCAGCAGCCCCCAGGGGGCAAGTGAAGCTTTCTTT,CASSPQGASEAFF
TRBD2,NA,TRBV27,TRBJ2-1,TGTGCCAGCAGTTTAGGTGTGGCGCGGGAGGGTCTTTTCAGGGAGCAGTTCTTC,CASSLGVAREGLFREQFF
NA,NA,TRBV7-2,TRBJ2-2,TGTGCCAGCAGCTTAGCGGGGGCGAGGACCGGGGAGCTGTTTTTT,CASSLAGARTGELFF
NA,few,TRBV7-8,TRBJ2-7,TGTGCCAGCAGCCAGATTGGAGCCACCTACGAGCAGTACTTC,CASSQIGATYEQYF
TRBD1,NA,TRBV7-9,TRBJ1-2,TGTGCCAGCAGCTCATCGACAGGGGAAACCTATGGCTACACCTTC,CASSSSTGETYGYTF
NA,NA,TRBV6-5,TRBJ1-6,TGTGCCAGCAGTCAAGGCCACTATAATTCACCCCTCCACTTT,CASSQGHYNSPLHF
NA,NA,TRBV30,TRBJ1-2,TGTGCCTGGAGTCAACCCGGGGACAACTATGGCTACACCTTC,CAWSQPGDNYGYTF
TRBD1,NA,TRBV7-2,TRBJ2-1,TGTGCCAGCAGCCGACAACAGGGGGCCCACAATGAGCAGTTCTTC,CASSRQQGAHNEQFF
NA,NA,TRBV29-1,TRBJ1-2,TGCAGCGTTTGGTCAGGAAACAACTATGGCTACACCTTC,CSVWSGNNYGYTF
NA,NA,TRBV9,TRBJ2-7,TGTGCCAGCAGCGAGGGGGACGAACTTTACGAGCAGTACTTC,CASSEGDELYEQYF
TRBD2,NA,TRBV28,TRBJ2-7,TGTGCCAGCAGCTTCGGGACGGCGGGGGGGGAGCAGTACTTC,CASSFGTAGGEQYF
NA,NA,TRBV27,TRBJ1-2,TGTGCCAGCAGTTTGGCCCTGGGACACTCTGGGGGCTACACCTTC,CASSLALGHSGGYTF
TRBD1,NA,TRBV7-8,TRBJ1-2,TGTGCCAGCAGCTTGGGGACAGGGGACCCCAAATATGGCTACACCTTC,CASSLGTGDPKYGYTF
NA,few,TRBV9,TRBJ2-1,TGTGCCAGCAGCCCCGGCGGGGCTAGCATGAATGAGCAGTTCTTC,CASSPGGASMNEQFF